This entry describes one TCR beta chain. At least ten counts were recorded for this clonotype. The antigen it binds to is not known. The record has no base qualities; no much larger clone is one base away. This entry belongs to a study of T-cell memory formation after mild COVID-19 (dated by TCRdb to about 2021). Turning to the overall study: TCR sequence clusters from the two donors were found to be largely donor specific. The cohort was made up of two young adult volunteers, one female and one male, who were previously healthy. T-cell clones expanding and contracting after mild COVID-19 in a couple of donors were tracked by longitudinal TCRalpha and TCRbeta repertoire sequencing. What the study reported, not specific to this receptor: The study included only a couple of mild cases, and larger cohorts that include severe cases with pre-infection samples were judged to be necessary. The detection of some responding clones in pre-infection memory suggests that pre-existing cross-reactive memory T cells joined the SARS-CoV-2 response. Contracting CD4+ clones turned up mainly in the CM and EM memory subsets, whereas EMRA was where CD8+ clones were enriched. Clones contracting from day 15 to 85 had balanced CD4/CD8 phenotypes, while a second wave expanding from day 15 to 37 was biased towards CD4+. Whether the second-wave clones peaking on day 37 were SARS-CoV-2 specific was not confirmed.

PBMCs were isolated by Ficoll-Paque density gradient centrifugation. Sequencing relied on an Illumina NovaSeq 6000. cDNA libraries for TCRalpha and TCRbeta were prepared by 5'RACE using constant-segment primers, with sample barcodes and unique molecular identifiers added. Trizol reagent was used to extract RNA from every sample. Amplification of the libraries took two PCR steps, and the second step added a second sample barcode plus Illumina TruSeq adapters. Libraries were sequenced on an Illumina NovaSeq with 2 x 150 bp paired-end reads. Per the source publication's procedure: Demultiplexing of reads and collapsing into UMI-guided consensus sequences were performed with migec v1.2.7. Using mixcr v2.1.11, UMI consensuses were aligned to TRA and TRB V and J templates and then assembled into clonotypes. A clonotype was counted as expanded or contracted only when both edgeR and NoisET called the clonotype significant, with the noise models trained on biological replicates. For edgeR calls, the cutoffs were a false discovery rate-adjusted p below 0.01 and a log2 fold-change threshold of 1. As an exploratory analysis of dynamics, max-normalized trajectories of the 1000 most abundant clonotypes were examined by PCA with hierarchical clustering. The CD4 or CD8 phenotype of responding clones was assigned using the separately sequenced CD4+ and CD8+ repertoires. TCRdb ran its own pipeline on the public reads, namely fastp trimming at Q25 and MiXCR clone calling, and kept in-frame beta chains. Every entry covers one CDR3 protein and lists the most common genes and DNA from its rows. The V and J calls here are based on TCRdb, not the publication. The sample contains 400,000 to 550,000 distinct CDR3 sequences, approximately 23% of them found a single time. Around 12% of the sample is held by the ten biggest clonotypes.

CDR1 SQVTM and CDR2 ANQGSEA are derived from the germline V gene. The CDR3 runs 13 residues from the cysteine to the phenylalanine. CDR3 DNA is the only sequence kept; it has 39 bases, read in frame from the first base. V is pared back by 4 bases and J by 0 bases, with 7 bases lying between the germline termini. The source is an adult woman who had mild COVID-19 (a few samples of this study predate the infection). The sample titles of this study are shuffled in the database, so cell type and time point are left out; the donor was told from shared clones. The chain joins TRBV29-1 to TRBJ1-3, with the D gene too uncertain to name. Sequenced sample: PBMCs or a T cell subset sorted from them (not recorded which). CDR3 reads: CSVGGSSGNTIYF. The nucleotide sequence reads TGCAGCGTTGGAGGCTCCTCTGGAAACACCATATATTTT.